This is a list of T cell receptor beta chains from one sample in a study of shared clonotypes between healthy human individuals. The repertoire was sequenced with immunoSEQ multiplex PCR; TCRdb's copy has only in-frame clones and lacks some. The sample lists under 600,000 clones; approximately 97% were seen once. The source material was naive CD4+ T cells sorted from blood. These TCRs come from a woman in her 30s in good health. Both conserved end residues are part of each CDR3. D genes are given only for firm matches.

d_gene	v_gene	j_gene	CDR3aa	CDR3nt
.	TRBV4-1	TRBJ1-1	CASSHRPSRSFEAFF	TGCGCCAGCAGCCACCGCCCGTCCCGGAGTTTTGAAGCTTTCTTT
TRBD1	TRBV11-2	TRBJ1-2	CASSITGTGYGYTF	TGTGCCAGCAGCATCACAGGGACAGGATATGGCTACACCTTC
.	TRBV6-1	TRBJ2-7	CASSEGYEQYF	TGTGCCAGCAGTGAAGGGTACGAGCAGTACTTC
.	TRBV19	TRBJ1-4	CASRSQGINEKLFF	TGTGCCAGTCGCTCTCAGGGAATCAATGAAAAACTGTTTTTT
TRBD2	TRBV6-6	TRBJ2-2	CASNLGLAGGTGELFF	TGTGCCAGCAACCTGGGACTAGCGGGAGGTACCGGGGAGCTGTTTTTT
TRBD2	TRBV4-1	TRBJ2-1	CASSQDRTGGHPFF	TGCGCCAGCAGCCAAGATCGAACGGGAGGCCACCCGTTCTTC
.	TRBV18	TRBJ2-1	CASSPPGYNEQFF	TGTGCCAGCTCACCACCAGGCTACAATGAGCAGTTCTTC
.	TRBV2	TRBJ2-1	CASSEPPWKLRRSYNEQFF	TGTGCCAGCAGTGAACCCCCCTGGAAGCTTCGCCGCTCCTACAATGAGCAGTTCTTC
.	TRBV9	TRBJ1-6	CASSVESGRNSPLHF	TGTGCCAGCAGCGTAGAGTCAGGGCGCAATTCACCCCTCCACTTT
.	TRBV9	TRBJ2-1	CASSVAGLSSYNEQFF	TGTGCCAGCAGCGTAGCAGGGTTGAGCTCCTACAATGAGCAGTTCTTC